One sample yielded the 28 T cell receptor beta chains listed below, sequenced in a study of sequential checkpoint blockade in melanoma. The treatment here: randomized to nivolumab then ipilimumab (arm A) or the reverse (arm B). Assay used: immunoSEQ multiplex PCR; TCRdb lists only in-frame clones, some missing. The table has about 25,000 clones, over 60% seen once. Here the sequenced sample was CD8+ T cells sorted from blood (inferred from file names), taken from a patient given nivolumab and ipilimumab in sequence. The receptors originated from a human donor with melanoma.

This clone was picked up a small number of times. CDR3: CASSDSTSGGSQYF. The CDR3 DNA sequence: TGTGCCAGCAGTGACTCGACTAGCGGGGGGTCCCAGTACTTC. V is TRBV6-4 and J is TRBJ2-5; 13 positions agree with TRBD2. This CDR3 contains 14 residues. CDR1 is MRHNA, CDR2 SNTAGT, per germline. J was trimmed by 9 bases and V by 0 bases; bases with no gene match: 1.

This chain links TRBV7-2 with TRBJ2-3, with D possibly being TRBD2 (5 bases). The ends were cut back, 4 bases at V and 2 bases at J, with 16 bases in the middle. Germline V gene lookup returns CDR1 SGHTA and CDR2 FQGNSA. This CDR3 has 16 amino acids. The CDR3 region is CASSWGAEPFTDTQYF. The CDR3 DNA reads TGTGCCAGCAGCTGGGGAGCGGAGCCCTTCACAGATACGCAGTATTTT.

This chain connects TRBV19 to TRBJ2-1, with TRBD2 as a possible D gene (7 bases). The CDR3 has 15 amino acids. Trimming left V 5 bases short and J 0 bases short, with 11 bases between. Germline loops: CDR1 LNHDA, CDR2 SQIVND (reference sequence). The CDR3 reads CASSLRGHSYNEQFF. The CDR3 DNA reads as TGTGCCAGTAGTTTGCGGGGGCACTCCTACAATGAGCAGTTCTTC.

The chain has TRBV5-8 and TRBJ2-7, with TRBD2 matching over 7 bases. CDR3 length equals 16 residues. After removal of 3 bases from V and 6 bases from J, the junction contained 15 bases not matched to a gene. Germline assignment: CDR1 SGHTS and CDR2 YDEGEE. CDR3 sequence reads: CASSSVPAAGEGEQYF. CDR3 bases: TGTGCCAGCAGCTCCGTTCCGGCTGCGGGAGAGGGCGAGCAGTACTTC.

This clone was seen a single time. CDR3 sequence reads: CASSQTGGAYEQYF. The CDR3 DNA reads TGTGCCAGCAGCCAAACAGGGGGCGCCTACGAGCAGTACTTC. J is TRBJ2-7 and V is TRBV4-2; TRBD1 agrees at 9 bases. Germline CDR1 LGHNA, CDR2 YNFKEQ. The CDR3 is 14 amino acids. V lost 2 bases to trimming and J lost 2 bases; unmatched junction nucleotides: 1.

The rearrangement joins TRBV5-4 to TRBJ2-7; a possible D gene is TRBD2 (5 bases). This CDR3 spans 14 amino acids. Trimming left V 2 bases short and J 4 bases short, with 13 bases between. From germline, CDR1 is SGHNT and CDR2 YYREEE (reference sequence). CDR3 sequence: CASSFSRTHYEQYF. The CDR3 bases are TGTGCCAGCAGCTTCTCCAGGACTCATTACGAGCAGTACTTC.

This clone has only one observation. V gene TRBV7-8 combines with J gene TRBJ2-7, with D possibly being TRBD2 (6 bases). The V gene's germline CDR1 is SGHVS and CDR2 FQNEAQ. CDR3 length: 15 amino acids. Trimming took 5 bases from V and 5 from J, leaving 19 bases between them. The CDR3 nucleotides are TGTGCCAGCAGCCCAGCCATCCTCGGGGGAGACGAGCAGTACTTC. Protein: CASSPAILGGDEQYF.

This chain connects TRBV9 to TRBJ2-6; no definite D call. Germline values: CDR1 SGDLS, CDR2 YYNGEE. This CDR3 is 14 amino acids long. V shed 0 bases and J shed 2 bases, with 3 bases lying between them. The CDR3 DNA reads as TGTGCCAGCAGCGTAGGAGCTGGGGCCAACGTCCTGACTTTC. Encoded protein: CASSVGAGANVLTF.

The rearrangement links TRBV7-2 to TRBJ2-3, with TRBD2 as a possible D gene (6 bases). The CDR3 has 16 amino acids. V shed 0 bases and J shed 2 bases, with 12 bases lying between them. CDR1 and CDR2 (germline): SGHTA, FQGNSA. The CDR3 region has the DNA TGTGCCAGCAGCTTAGCACTAGCCCAAAACACAGATACGCAGTATTTT. This codes for CASSLALAQNTDTQYF. The complete variable domain, with remaining parts taken from reference TRBV7-2 and TRBJ2-3, reads GAGVSQSPSNKVTEKGKDVELRCDPISGHTALYWYRQSLGQGLEFLIYFQGNSAPDKSGLPSDRFSAERTGGSVSTLTIQRTQQEDSAVYLCASSLALAQNTDTQYFGPGTRLTVL.

This clone ranks as medium-sized (0.01 to 0.1%). The chain is built from TRBV4-3 and TRBJ2-3; 7 nucleotides line up with TRBD2. The CDR3 extends over 16 amino acids. V gave up 0 bases and J gave up 5 bases; unmatched junction bases: 8. Per the germline V gene, CDR1 is LGHNA and CDR2 is YSLEER. CDR3 sequence reads: CASSQDLAGAVDTQYF. CDR3 nucleotides: TGCGCCAGCAGCCAAGATTTGGCGGGAGCGGTAGATACGCAGTATTTT.

V gene TRBV4-2 combines with J gene TRBJ1-6, with 7 bases aligning to TRBD1. V was pared by 0 bases and J by 8 bases, with 7 bases of the junction left unmatched. The CDR3 is made up of 16 amino acids. The germline V gene encodes CDR1 LGHNA and CDR2 YNFKEQ. The CDR3 region has the DNA TGTGCCAGCAGCCAAGATATCCAGGGGGGATATTCACCCCTCCACTTT. Translation gives CASSQDIQGGYSPLHF.

The V call is TRBV19, the J call TRBJ2-3; 8 bases are a match to TRBD2. Germline V gene lookup returns CDR1 LNHDA and CDR2 SQIVND (reference sequence). The CDR3 has 17 residues. V was clipped by 10 bases and J by 1 base; unmatched bases: 16. In DNA form, the CDR3 reads TGTGCCACCCAAAGCTTCGGGGGGGCTAGCGGCACAGATACGCAGTATTTT. This codes for CATQSFGGASGTDTQYF.

The V gene is TRBV7-9, the J gene TRBJ2-5; D might be TRBD2 (6 bases). The J call is uncertain, as TRBJ2-7 better fits the DNA end. The CDR3 sequence is 16 residues long. Germline V gene data show CDR1 as SEHNR and CDR2 as FQNEAQ (reference sequence). As DNA, the CDR3 is TGTGCCAGCAGCTTAGTGCGAGCGGGTAACTCCTACGAGCAGTACTTC. Residues: CASSLVRAGNSYEQYF.

In nucleotides, the CDR3 is TGTGCCACCAGCGGCCAGGGGCGCAATCAGCCCCAGCATTTT. Translating gives CATSGQGRNQPQHF. The J gene is TRBJ1-5, the V gene TRBV15; D possibly corresponds to TRBD1 (6 bases). V lost 5 bases to trimming and J lost 2 bases, with 10 bases between them. The CDR3 covers 14 residues. Germline V CDR1 and CDR2: LNHNV, YYDKDF (reference sequence).

The chain employs TRBV19 and TRBJ2-2, with 7 bases identical to TRBD2. CDR1 is LNHDA, CDR2 SQIVND, per germline (reference sequence). The CDR3 runs to 15 residues. Losses at the gene ends were 1 base for V and 6 bases for J; bases not matched to a gene: 5. CDR3: CASSIAGGFPGELFF. CDR3 coding DNA: TGTGCCAGTAGTATAGCCGGGGGGTTTCCCGGGGAGCTGTTTTTT.

The chain joins TRBV13 to TRBJ1-2, with TRBD1 as a possible D gene (6 bases). CDR1 and CDR2 (germline): PRHDT, FYEKMQ (reference sequence). Trimming removed 2 bases at V and 0 bases at J, with 10 bases between. This CDR3 spans 15 amino acids. CDR3 protein: CASSLRGGANYGYTF. CDR3 DNA: TGTGCCAGCAGCTTACGAGGGGGTGCTAACTATGGCTACACCTTC.

This chain links TRBV6-1 with TRBJ1-6; TRBD1 matches 11 bases. Germline-derived CDR1 and CDR2 are MNHNS and SASEGT. The CDR3 extends over 16 amino acids. With 2 bases clipped from V and 6 bases from J, the junction kept 3 bases outside the gene matches. CDR3 nucleotide sequence: TGTGCCAGCAGTGAATGGACAGGGGGCTCTAATTCACCCCTCCACTTT. Protein product: CASSEWTGGSNSPLHF.

V usage is TRBV28 and J usage is TRBJ1-1; no definite D call. Germline lookup yields CDR1 MDHEN and CDR2 SYDVKM. The V end lost 3 bases, the J end lost 4 bases, and 9 bases lay between the germline ends. This CDR3 is built from 13 residues. CDR3 in amino acids: CASSLVSGTEAFF. CDR3 nucleotide sequence: TGTGCCAGCAGTTTGGTTTCCGGCACTGAAGCTTTCTTT.

This sequence joins TRBV5-5 and TRBJ1-3; D is ambiguous. This CDR3 has 17 amino acids. V gave up 4 bases and J gave up 0 bases, with 17 bases separating them. Germline CDR1 is SGHKS and CDR2 is YYEKEE (reference sequence). The CDR3, as DNA: TGTGCCAGCAGCCCCCCCTCAGCGGGGAGCTCTGGAAACACCATATATTTT. This gives the protein CASSPPSAGSSGNTIYF.

This clone was observed a single time. The chain combines TRBV12-5 with TRBJ2-7; D is ambiguous. This CDR3 comprises 12 residues. Per the germline V gene, CDR1 is LGHNT and CDR2 is FRNRAP. Trimming pared 5 bases from V and 1 base from J, leaving 6 bases between. The CDR3 DNA reads TGTGCTAGTGGTGGGCAGTCCTACGAGCAGTACTTC. This gives the protein CASGGQSYEQYF.

The rearrangement joins TRBV4-2 to TRBJ2-7; maybe TRBD2 (6 bases). V was clipped by 2 bases and J by 6 bases, with 11 bases between them. The germline V gene has CDR1 LGHNA and CDR2 YNFKEQ. The CDR3 is 13 amino acids. CDR3 DNA sequence: TGTGCCAGCAGCCAACCCCCTAGCGCCGAGCAGTACTTC. This gives the protein CASSQPPSAEQYF.

This clone was detected a few times. The chain couples TRBV19 to TRBJ1-2; D gene unclear. V was clipped by 5 bases and J by 4 bases, with 11 bases between them. CDR1 and CDR2 from the germline V gene are LNHDA and SQIVND (reference sequence). The CDR3 length is 13 residues. The CDR3 here is CASSPARSYGYTF. The CDR3 region has the DNA TGTGCCAGTAGTCCTGCCCGGAGCTATGGCTACACCTTC.

V gene TRBV27 combines with J gene TRBJ2-3; a weak D match, TRBD2 (6 bases). CDR3 length: 16 amino acids. V was shortened by 5 bases and J by 3 bases, with 18 bases between the two germline ends. CDR1 and CDR2 (germline): MNHEY, SMNVEV (reference sequence). The DNA of the CDR3 is TGTGCCAGCAGTCCCGAGGGGTTAGCGGTTACAGATACGCAGTATTTT. Translation gives CASSPEGLAVTDTQYF.

This clone came up once. The chain links TRBV10-3 to TRBJ1-5, with a tentative D call TRBD1 (5 bases). CDR1 and CDR2 (germline): ENHRY, SYGVKD. Between the trimmed V and J ends, which lost 3 bases and 6 bases, there was a span of 15 bases. CDR3 length equals 15 residues. The CDR3 protein is CAISEGGGTSQPQHF. CDR3 DNA sequence: TGTGCCATCAGTGAAGGCGGCGGGACTTCTCAGCCCCAGCATTTT.

This clone is a singleton in its sample. The chain joins TRBV6-4 to TRBJ2-3, with 7 bases that match TRBD2. Germline V gene sequence: CDR1 MRHNA, CDR2 SNTAGT. V shed 6 bases, J shed 4 bases, and the junction held 7 bases outside the gene matches. This CDR3 is built from 14 residues. The CDR3 DNA follows: TGTGCCAGCAGCAATATAGCGGGCGCAGATACGCAGTATTTT. As protein: CASSNIAGADTQYF.

The CDR3 protein is CASSAGLADSYEQYF. The CDR3 DNA reads TGTGCCAGCAGTGCGGGACTAGCGGATTCCTACGAGCAGTACTTC. The chain has TRBV6-1 and TRBJ2-7, with 11 nucleotides matching TRBD2. The CDR3 loop spans 15 amino acids. The V gene's germline CDR1 is MNHNS and CDR2 SASEGT. The trim removed 4 bases at V and 1 base at J, leaving 3 bases unmatched.

The rearrangement uses TRBV7-3 and TRBJ2-3; TRBD2 is a possible D gene (7 bases). This CDR3 spans 15 amino acids. V was clipped by 0 bases and J by 6 bases, with 13 bases between them. The germline CDR1 and CDR2 sequences are SGHTA and FQGTGA. For the CDR3, the DNA is TGTGCCAGCAGCTTAACGGGGGGGCAGGCCGATACGCAGTATTTT. This gives the protein CASSLTGGQADTQYF.

The chain recombines TRBV9 with TRBJ2-2; the D is unclear. V dropped 0 bases and J dropped 11 bases, with 8 bases sitting between them. The CDR3 is 12 residues long. The V gene's germline CDR1 is SGDLS and CDR2 YYNGEE. The CDR3, as DNA: TGTGCCAGCAGCGTAGCTTTGGGCGAGCTGTTTTTT. Translated: CASSVALGELFF.